The source of this TCR beta chain is a study of Ad26.COV2.S vaccination and SARS-CoV-2 variants. This CDR3 has 15 residues. Germline V gene data show CDR1 as ENHRY and CDR2 as SYGVKD. The V gene end was trimmed by 4 bases and the J gene end by 7 bases; junction bases not matched to a gene: 6. TCRdb's table, derived via immunoSEQ multiplex PCR, lists solely in-frame clones and lacks some. The repertoire consists of about 680,000 clones, with 70% to 90% occurring once and the leading ten covering about 1.5%. Documented treatment: about 20 received Ad26.COV2.S at low or high dose, single or two shots; roughly five received placebo; per-sample allocation not given. Sampling was done on day 63 after the first vaccine or placebo injection. Cohort 1b enrolled adults aged 18-55 years in Boston.

The sequence derives from a person between 18 and 65 years old who received the Ad26.COV2.S COVID-19 vaccine or a placebo. The starting material was peripheral blood, obtained in a trial of Ad26.COV2.S vaccine versus placebo. The chain is built from TRBV10-3 and TRBJ1-6, with 8 bases matching TRBD1. The CDR3 region is CAISARGLPNSPLHF. In DNA, the CDR3 is TGTGCCATCAGTGCCAGGGGGCTTCCCAATTCACCCCTCCACTTT.